This T cell receptor (beta chain) came from a study of T-cell reconstitution after alpha-beta-depleted transplantation in children. Study conclusions and caveats: Expanded graft clones, several hundred of them, were reportedly the source of alpha-beta T cells about two months after transplant.

CDR3 length: 13 residues. Germline assignment: CDR1 SQVTM and CDR2 ANQGSEA. V was pared by 0 bases and J by 5 bases, with 10 bases between. TCRbeta library construction was performed incorporating unique molecular identifiers. TCRdb reanalysed the PCR reads using MiXCR and keeps one entry per CDR3 protein. The table records around 440,000 distinct CDR3 sequences, about 11% of them present only once. Of note for this clonotype: Its antigen is unidentified.

The clonotype comes from a child aged 2 to 15 with inherited bone marrow failure, due to receive a stem cell transplant. This chain joins TRBV29-1 and TRBJ2-5; D is perhaps TRBD1 (6 bases). The sequencing used PBMCs, collected before TCRalphabeta/CD19-depleted stem cell transplant. CDR3 DNA: TGCAGCGTTGAAGAAGCAGGGGCGGAGACCCAGTACTTC. Its protein product is CSVEEAGAETQYF.